Presented here are 28 T cell receptor beta chains from one specimen sequenced in a study of graft-versus-host responses after intestinal transplantation. The antigens of these receptors remain unknown. This table comes from immunoSEQ multiplex PCR, and its TCRdb copy is limited to in-frame clones, with some not included. The profile shows 100,000 or so clones, just under 95% of them singletons. The specimen comprised unstimulated CD8+ T cells sorted from spleen or lymph node cells, sampled before transplant. Receptors were obtained from a human donor who was the organ donor for an intestinal transplant.

The rearrangement joins TRBV6-1 to TRBJ2-3, with 11 bases aligning to TRBD2. After removal of 6 bases from V and 5 bases from J, the junction contained 7 bases not matched to a gene. The CDR3 runs to 15 residues. Germline V gene data show CDR1 as MNHNS and CDR2 as SASEGT. The CDR3 sequence: CASSAGTSGVDTQYF. As DNA, the CDR3 is TGTGCCAGCAGCGCCGGGACTAGCGGTGTAGATACGCAGTATTTT.

This clone was detected only once. The rearrangement uses TRBV10-3 and TRBJ2-1, with D tentatively TRBD2 (5 bases). CDR3 length equals 13 residues. CDR1 and CDR2 (germline): ENHRY, SYGVKD. V was pared by 5 bases and J by 0 bases, with 5 bases between. The CDR3 nucleotides read TGTGCCATCAGTACTAGCTCCTACAATGAGCAGTTCTTC. This encodes CAISTSSYNEQFF.

V usage is TRBV30 and J usage is TRBJ1-2, with D maybe TRBD1 (6 bases). Germline V gene lookup returns CDR1 GTSNPN and CDR2 SVGIG (reference sequence). V was cut by 0 bases and J by 8 bases, with 13 bases left in between. The CDR3 totals 13 residues. DNA of the CDR3: TGTGCCTGGAGTGTTGGGGGGGCAGGCGGCTACACCTTC. Translation: CAWSVGGAGGYTF.

The gene calls are TRBV5-4 and TRBJ1-1; D remains unclear. The CDR3 consists of 12 residues. CDR1 and CDR2 (germline): SGHNT, YYREEE (reference sequence). The V end lost 2 bases, the J end lost 3 bases, and 5 bases lay between the germline ends. The CDR3 loop is CASSFGDTEAFF. DNA of the CDR3: TGTGCCAGCAGCTTCGGGGACACTGAAGCTTTCTTT.

V and J are TRBV19 and TRBJ2-1; D is perhaps TRBD2 (6 bases). Germline V gene data show CDR1 as LNHDA and CDR2 as SQIVND (reference sequence). V shed 10 bases and J shed 9 bases, with 13 bases lying between them. The CDR3 is 11 amino acids. In DNA form, the CDR3 reads TGTGCCACCTCCGGAGGGCCTGAGCAGTTCTTC. Translated: CATSGGPEQFF.

About this clone itself: No DNA is shown, since the ends of the CDR3 on it are uncertain; the CDR3 is the one TCRdb lists. V usage is TRBV4-1 and J usage is TRBJ1-5. The CDR3 comprises 13 residues, both ends counted. Germline CDR1 MGHRA, CDR2 YSYEKL. CDR3: CASSQALWQPQHF.

The chain is built from TRBV19 and TRBJ1-1; 9 bases match TRBD1. This CDR3 is built from 14 residues. V lost 5 bases and J lost 3; bases outside the gene matches: 4. Looked up from germline, CDR1 is LNHDA and CDR2 is SQIVND (reference sequence). The CDR3 sequence: CASSLQGAYTEAFF. For the CDR3, the DNA is TGTGCCAGTAGTCTACAGGGGGCCTACACTGAAGCTTTCTTT.

V and J are TRBV5-8 and TRBJ2-2; D ambiguous. There are 13 residues in the CDR3. Germline lookup yields CDR1 SGHTS and CDR2 YDEGEE. Deletions cut 1 base from V and 5 bases from J, with 6 bases between. CDR3 region: CASSLFQTGELFF. The CDR3 DNA follows: TGTGCCAGCAGCTTGTTCCAGACCGGGGAGCTGTTTTTT.

The CDR3: CASSRYRGGEQYF. CDR3 nucleotide sequence: TGTGCCAGCAGCCGGTACAGGGGGGGCGAGCAGTACTTC. This chain uses TRBV13 with TRBJ2-7, with a possible D match to TRBD1 (8 bases). The V and J ends lost 5 bases and 6 bases respectively, with 14 bases between them. The CDR3 length is 13 residues. The V gene's germline CDR1 is PRHDT and CDR2 FYEKMQ (reference sequence). Complete variable domain (other parts from reference TRBV13 and TRBJ2-7): AAGVIQSPRHLIKEKRETATLKCYPIPRHDTVYWYQQGPGQDPQFLISFYEKMQSDKGSIPDRFSAQQFSDYHSELNMSSLELGDSALYFCASSRYRGGEQYFGPGTRLTVT.

The CDR3 spells CARSIGQGPAGELFF. The DNA of the CDR3 is TGTGCCCGCTCTATCGGGCAGGGGCCGGCCGGGGAGCTGTTTTTT. The V gene is TRBV6-4, the J gene TRBJ2-2; D might be TRBD1 (6 bases). V was cut by 11 bases and J by 6 bases, with 22 bases left in between. There are 15 residues in the CDR3. Germline CDR1 and CDR2: MRHNA and SNTAGT.

The rearrangement joins TRBV6-1 to TRBJ2-1; TRBD2 aligns across 9 bases. The CDR3 runs to 15 residues. The V and J ends lost 3 bases and 6 bases, in that order; junction bases with no gene match: 6. CDR1 is MNHNS and CDR2 is SASEGT in the germline V gene. CDR3 amino acids: CASSEVAGAPNEQFF. In nucleotides, the CDR3 is TGTGCCAGCAGTGAGGTAGCGGGAGCTCCCAATGAGCAGTTCTTC.

This clone has just one count. The CDR3 nucleotides read TGCGCCAGCAGCCAAGATGACGGACAGGATGCCTACGAGCAGTACTTC. Residues: CASSQDDGQDAYEQYF. V and J are TRBV4-1 and TRBJ2-7; TRBD1 aligns across 7 bases. From germline, CDR1 is MGHRA and CDR2 YSYEKL. The CDR3 is 16 residues long. V was pared by 0 bases and J by 2 bases, with 7 bases of the junction left unmatched.

The chain employs TRBV7-6 and TRBJ2-7; 8 bases fit TRBD1. With V trimmed by 5 bases and J by 6 bases, 9 bases remained unmatched. The CDR3 runs to 14 residues. Looked up from germline, CDR1 is SGHVS and CDR2 is FNYEAQ. The CDR3 sequence is CASSPPAGGGEQYF. CDR3 in DNA: TGTGCCAGCAGCCCCCCGGCAGGGGGCGGCGAGCAGTACTTC.

The chain has TRBV12-5 and TRBJ1-4, with D possibly being TRBD1 (5 bases). Germline assignment: CDR1 LGHNT and CDR2 FRNRAP. V dropped 7 bases and J dropped 6 bases, with 15 bases sitting between them. The CDR3 runs to 14 residues. CDR3 loop: CASAWGRSDEKLFF. The DNA for the CDR3 is TGTGCTAGTGCCTGGGGCAGATCGGATGAAAAACTGTTTTTT.

The rearrangement joins TRBV13 to TRBJ1-4; weak D call: TRBD1 (5 bases). The V and J ends lost 4 bases and 5 bases respectively, with 8 bases between them. This CDR3 has 13 residues. From germline, CDR1 is PRHDT and CDR2 FYEKMQ (reference sequence). CDR3 sequence: CASSYGGNEKLFF. The DNA for the CDR3 is TGTGCCAGCAGCTATGGGGGGAATGAAAAACTGTTTTTT.

The chain joins TRBV7-9 to TRBJ2-3; D not certain. The germline gives CDR1 SEHNR, CDR2 FQNEAQ (reference sequence). There are 13 residues in the CDR3. V lost 6 bases and J 2 bases, leaving 9 bases between the germline ends. CDR3 DNA: TGTGCCAGCAGTGGCGGTATCACAGATACGCAGTATTTT. Translation: CASSGGITDTQYF. Drawing the rest from reference TRBV7-9 and TRBJ2-3, the complete variable domain is DTGVSQNPRHKITKRGQNVTFRCDPISEHNRLYWYRQTLGQGPEFLTYFQNEAQLEKSRLLSDRFSAERPKGSFSTLEIQRTEQGDSAMYLCASSGGITDTQYFGPGTRLTVL.

J is TRBJ2-4 and V is TRBV7-8; 9 bases are a match to TRBD2. The CDR3 has 21 amino acids. Germline trimming cut 1 base from V and 3 bases from J; bases unmatched to any gene: 19. Germline assignment: CDR1 SGHVS and CDR2 FQNEAQ. The CDR3 region has the DNA TGTGCCAGCAGCTTAGGTTTTAAATGGCGGGGGGGCCGGGGAGTCAAAAACATTCAGTACTTC. Translating it yields CASSLGFKWRGGRGVKNIQYF.

This chain uses TRBV7-9 with TRBJ2-7; tentatively, D is TRBD2 (6 bases). Looked up from germline, CDR1 is SEHNR and CDR2 is FQNEAQ (reference sequence). V dropped 1 base and J dropped 5 bases, with 12 bases sitting between them. The CDR3 length is 14 residues. The CDR3, as DNA: TGTGCCAGCAGCTTAGAGGCCGGGAGCAACGAGCAGTACTTC. Encoded protein: CASSLEAGSNEQYF.

This chain uses TRBV5-4 with TRBJ2-7; 7 bases match TRBD2. The CDR3 runs 14 residues. The germline CDR1 and CDR2 sequences are SGHNT and YYREEE (reference sequence). The V gene end was trimmed by 4 bases and the J gene end by 3 bases; junction bases not matched to a gene: 7. The CDR3 nucleotides read TGTGCCAGCAGCCGTACTAGCGACCTCTACGAGCAGTACTTC. It is translated as CASSRTSDLYEQYF.

The chain couples TRBV6-5 to TRBJ2-7, with 9 bases matching TRBD1. CDR3 size: 15 residues. The trim removed 0 bases at V and 3 bases at J, leaving 3 bases unmatched. Germline CDR1 MNHEY, CDR2 SVGAGI. DNA of the CDR3: TGTGCCAGCAGTTACTCGGGGACAGGGCTCTACGAGCAGTACTTC. Translated, it gives CASSYSGTGLYEQYF.

This sequence joins TRBV9 and TRBJ1-1; D is possibly TRBD1 (5 bases). Germline-derived CDR1 and CDR2 are SGDLS and YYNGEE. V lost 0 bases, J lost 4 bases, and 13 bases lay in between. This CDR3 is built from 15 residues. CDR3 in amino acids: CASSVDPGDGTEAFF. CDR3 sequence (DNA): TGTGCCAGCAGCGTAGACCCGGGGGATGGCACTGAAGCTTTCTTT. Together with reference TRBV9 and TRBJ1-1, the CDR3 gives the full variable domain: DSGVTQTPKHLITATGQRVTLRCSPRSGDLSVYWYQQSLDQGLQFLIQYYNGEERAKGNILERFSAQQFPDLHSELNLSSLELGDSALYFCASSVDPGDGTEAFFGQGTRLTVV.

The chain combines TRBV4-1 with TRBJ1-1, with a weak D call TRBD1 (6 bases). There are 16 residues in the CDR3. Germline V gene lookup returns CDR1 MGHRA and CDR2 YSYEKL. V gave up 1 base and J gave up 3 bases, with 15 bases separating them. The DNA of the CDR3 is TGCGCCAGCAGCCAAGTAGTCGGCAGGGGAGACACTGAAGCTTTCTTT. This gives the protein CASSQVVGRGDTEAFF.

Only one count was recorded for this clone. The chain links TRBV27 to TRBJ2-7; D is possibly TRBD2 (6 bases). CDR1 and CDR2 from the germline V gene are MNHEY and SMNVEV (reference sequence). Trimming shortened V by 6 bases and J by 2 bases, and 11 bases separated the two germline ends. This CDR3 spans 13 amino acids. The CDR3 region is CASRPGLTYEQYF. In nucleotides, the CDR3 is TGTGCCAGCAGACCGGGACTCACCTACGAGCAGTACTTC.

This clone was detected a few times. CDR3 in amino acids: CASSLQGATYGYTF. The CDR3 DNA follows: TGTGCCAGCAGCTTACAGGGGGCGACCTATGGCTACACCTTC. V usage is TRBV5-6 and J usage is TRBJ1-2; 9 bases line up with TRBD1. The ends lost 2 bases at V and 4 bases at J; junction bases unmatched: 3. The CDR3 runs 14 residues. Germline V gene data show CDR1 as SGHDT and CDR2 as YYEEEE.

The CDR3 spells CASSRITGVGEQYF. The CDR3 region has the DNA TGCGCCAGCAGCCGAATAACAGGGGTAGGGGAGCAGTACTTC. This chain connects TRBV4-3 to TRBJ2-7; 7 nucleotides match TRBD1. CDR3 size: 14 residues. V shed 4 bases and J 7 bases; nucleotides not matched to a gene: 10. Germline V CDR1 and CDR2: LGHNA, YSLEER.

The chain recombines TRBV11-2 with TRBJ2-1; 8 bases map to TRBD2. CDR1 and CDR2 from the germline V gene are SGHAT and FQNNGV. The J segment lost 6 bases and the V segment lost 1 base, leaving 11 bases of the junction unmatched. CDR3 length: 17 amino acids. CDR3 sequence reads: CASSLVGREGSGNEQFF. The CDR3 region has the DNA TGTGCCAGCAGCTTAGTAGGACGGGAGGGGTCTGGCAATGAGCAGTTCTTC.

This clone has just a few counts. This sequence joins TRBV19 and TRBJ2-1; 15 positions agree with TRBD2. Germline CDR1 LNHDA, CDR2 SQIVND (reference sequence). The CDR3 runs 14 residues. The trim removed 6 bases at V and 10 bases at J, leaving 4 bases unmatched. The DNA for the CDR3 is TGTGCCAGTAGCTTAGGGACTAGCGGGAGGGAGCAGTTCTTC. This encodes CASSLGTSGREQFF.

The V call is TRBV25-1, the J call TRBJ2-1; D remains ambiguous. Germline CDR1 reads MGHDK; CDR2 reads SYGVNS. Trimming stripped 9 bases from V and 8 bases from J, with 11 bases between. This CDR3 spans 11 amino acids. The CDR3 reads CASSRSDEQFF. The CDR3 DNA reads as TGTGCCAGTAGCAGATCGGATGAGCAGTTCTTC. Supplemented by reference TRBV25-1 and TRBJ2-1, the full variable domain reads EADIYQTPRYLVIGTGKKITLECSQTMGHDKMYWYQQDPGMELHLIHYSYGVNSTEKGDLSSESTVSRIRTEHFPLTLESARPSHTSQYLCASSRSDEQFFGPGTRLTVL.